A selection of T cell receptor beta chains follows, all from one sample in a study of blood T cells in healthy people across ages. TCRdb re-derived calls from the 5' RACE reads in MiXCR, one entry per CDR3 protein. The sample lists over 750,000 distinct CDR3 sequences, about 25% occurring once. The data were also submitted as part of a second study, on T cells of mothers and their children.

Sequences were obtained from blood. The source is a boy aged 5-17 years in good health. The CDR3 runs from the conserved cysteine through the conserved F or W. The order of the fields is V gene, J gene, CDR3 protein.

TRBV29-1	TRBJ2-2	CSARDRGKTGELFF
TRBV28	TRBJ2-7	CASSYGAVGEQYF
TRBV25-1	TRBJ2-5	CASIREISETQYF
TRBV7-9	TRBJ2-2	CASSFGGSSGELFF
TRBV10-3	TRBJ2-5	CATSPGGAQETQYF
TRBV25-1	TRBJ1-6	CASSDLPLEENYNSPLHF
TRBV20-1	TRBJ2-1	CSARGRDSYNEQFF
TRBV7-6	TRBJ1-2	CASSPRDDYGYTF
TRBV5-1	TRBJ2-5	CASSLDALAEETQYF
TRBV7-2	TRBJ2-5	CASSFTGTGEETQYF
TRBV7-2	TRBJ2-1	CASSAQGVQFF
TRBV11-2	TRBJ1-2	CASSSKQVYGYTF
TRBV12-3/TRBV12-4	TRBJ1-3	CASSLARVSGNTIYF
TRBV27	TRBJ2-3	CASSLVGLAGAADTQYF
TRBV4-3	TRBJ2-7	CASSQDRTTSYEQYF
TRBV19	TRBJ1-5	CASNPRDSNQPQHF
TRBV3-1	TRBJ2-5	CASSQEDSGKGRETQYF
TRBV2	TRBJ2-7	CASSEEGPYEQYF
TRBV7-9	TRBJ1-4	CASSRGQGEKLFF
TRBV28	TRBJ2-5	CASSFVAGGSQETQYF
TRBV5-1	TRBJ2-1	CASGQGEVSYNEQFF
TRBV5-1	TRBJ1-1	CASSSKDRGTEAFF
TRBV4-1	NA	CASSQPGLAYEQYF
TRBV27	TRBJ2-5	CASSLMGFTETQYF
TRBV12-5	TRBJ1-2	CASGLPDRGPGGYTF
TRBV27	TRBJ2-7	CASSLEGGLPYEQYF
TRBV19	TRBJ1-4	CASSTPGTGARWTLFF
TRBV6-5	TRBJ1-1	CASSYSLDSAREAFF
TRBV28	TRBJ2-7	CASRGGGSYEQYF
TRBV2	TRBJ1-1	CASSDDGVQGRKTEAFF
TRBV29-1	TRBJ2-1	CSPRTNDEQFF
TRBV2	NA	CASNNGPYNEQFF
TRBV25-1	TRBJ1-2	CASSELFQRRGYTF
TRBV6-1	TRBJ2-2	CATPTFDTNTGELFF
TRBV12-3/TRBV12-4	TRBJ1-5	CASSSPGTHSNQPQHF
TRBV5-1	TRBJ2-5	CASSLSRGIETQYF
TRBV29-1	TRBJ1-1	CSVDGAGLWNTEAFF
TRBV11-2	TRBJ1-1	CASRKSGVNTEAFF
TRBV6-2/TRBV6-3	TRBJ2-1	CASSYSGGRAYNEQFF
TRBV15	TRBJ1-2	CATSREEGAWTPDNYGYTF
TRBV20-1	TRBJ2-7	CSAPSGGAGEQYF
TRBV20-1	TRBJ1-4	CSARELWSAATNEKLFF
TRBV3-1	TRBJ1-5	CASSQGGRPNQPQHF
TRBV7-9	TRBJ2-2	CASSLPSFGHGELFF